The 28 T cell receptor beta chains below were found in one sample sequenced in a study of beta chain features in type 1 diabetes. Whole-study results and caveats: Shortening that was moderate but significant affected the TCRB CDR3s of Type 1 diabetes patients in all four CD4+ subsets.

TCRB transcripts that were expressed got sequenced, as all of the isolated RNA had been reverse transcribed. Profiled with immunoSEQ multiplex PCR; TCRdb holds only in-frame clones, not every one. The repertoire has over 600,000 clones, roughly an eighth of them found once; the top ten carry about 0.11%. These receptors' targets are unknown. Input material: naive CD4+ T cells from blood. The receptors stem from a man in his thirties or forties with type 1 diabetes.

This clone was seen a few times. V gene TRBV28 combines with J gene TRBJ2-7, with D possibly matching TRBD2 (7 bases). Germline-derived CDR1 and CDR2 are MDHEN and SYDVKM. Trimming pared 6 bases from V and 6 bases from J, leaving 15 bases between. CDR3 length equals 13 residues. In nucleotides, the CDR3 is TGTGCCAGCAGAGGGGGGGTTTCGGCCGAGCAGTACTTC. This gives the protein CASRGGVSAEQYF.

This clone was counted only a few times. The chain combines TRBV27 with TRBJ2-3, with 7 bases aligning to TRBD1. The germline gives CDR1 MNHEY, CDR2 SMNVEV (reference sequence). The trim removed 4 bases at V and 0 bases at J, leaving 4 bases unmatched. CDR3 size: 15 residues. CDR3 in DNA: TGTGCCAGCAGTTCCCGACAGGGAAGCACAGATACGCAGTATTTT. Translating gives CASSSRQGSTDTQYF.

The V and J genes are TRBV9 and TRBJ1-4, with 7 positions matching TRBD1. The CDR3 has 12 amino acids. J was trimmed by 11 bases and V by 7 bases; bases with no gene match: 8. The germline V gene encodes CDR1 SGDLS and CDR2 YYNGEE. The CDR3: CASSRTGEKLFF. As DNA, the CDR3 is TGTGCCAGCTCAAGGACAGGAGAGAAACTGTTTTTT.

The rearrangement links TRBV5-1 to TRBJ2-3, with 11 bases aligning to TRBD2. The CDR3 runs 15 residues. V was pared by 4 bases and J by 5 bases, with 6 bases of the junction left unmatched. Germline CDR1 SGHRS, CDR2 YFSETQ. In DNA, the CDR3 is TGCGCCAGCAGCGGGGGGACTAGCGGAAGAGATACGCAGTATTTT. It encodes CASSGGTSGRDTQYF.

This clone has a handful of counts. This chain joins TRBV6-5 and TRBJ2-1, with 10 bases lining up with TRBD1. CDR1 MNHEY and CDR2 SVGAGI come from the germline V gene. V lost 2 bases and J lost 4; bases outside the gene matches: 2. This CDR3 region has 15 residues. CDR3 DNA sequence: TGTGCCAGCAGTTACGGGGGACAGGGGTACAATGAGCAGTTCTTC. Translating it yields CASSYGGQGYNEQFF.

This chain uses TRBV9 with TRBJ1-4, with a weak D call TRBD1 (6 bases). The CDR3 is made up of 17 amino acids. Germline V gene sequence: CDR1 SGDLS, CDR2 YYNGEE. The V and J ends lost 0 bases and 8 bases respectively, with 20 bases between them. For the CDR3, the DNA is TGTGCCAGCAGCGTAGGTTGGGGAGGCAGGGGAGAAGAAAAACTGTTTTTT. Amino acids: CASSVGWGGRGEEKLFF. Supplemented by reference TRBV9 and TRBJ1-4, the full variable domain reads DSGVTQTPKHLITATGQRVTLRCSPRSGDLSVYWYQQSLDQGLQFLIQYYNGEERAKGNILERFSAQQFPDLHSELNLSSLELGDSALYFCASSVGWGGRGEEKLFFGSGTQLSVL.

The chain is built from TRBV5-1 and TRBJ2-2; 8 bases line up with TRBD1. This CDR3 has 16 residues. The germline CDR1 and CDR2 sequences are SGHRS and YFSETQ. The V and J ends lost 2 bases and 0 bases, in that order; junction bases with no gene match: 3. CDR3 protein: CASSLPGGANTGELFF. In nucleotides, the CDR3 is TGCGCCAGCAGCTTACCAGGGGGCGCGAACACCGGGGAGCTGTTTTTT. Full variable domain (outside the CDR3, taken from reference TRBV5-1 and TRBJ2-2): KAGVTQTPRYLIKTRGQQVTLSCSPISGHRSVSWYQQTPGQGLQFLFEYFSETQRNKGNFPGRFSGRQFSNSRSEMNVSTLELGDSALYLCASSLPGGANTGELFFGEGSRLTVL.

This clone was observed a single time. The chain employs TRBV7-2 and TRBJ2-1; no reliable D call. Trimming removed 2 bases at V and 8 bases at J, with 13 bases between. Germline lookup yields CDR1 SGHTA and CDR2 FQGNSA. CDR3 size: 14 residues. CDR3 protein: CASSLSDGSYEQFF. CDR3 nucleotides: TGTGCCAGCAGCTTATCCGACGGAAGTTATGAGCAGTTCTTC.

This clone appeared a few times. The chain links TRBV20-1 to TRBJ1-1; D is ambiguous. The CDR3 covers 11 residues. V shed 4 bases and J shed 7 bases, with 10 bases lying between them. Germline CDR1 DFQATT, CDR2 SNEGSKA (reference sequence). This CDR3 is CSAIEAIEAFF. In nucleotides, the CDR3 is TGCAGTGCTATTGAGGCCATTGAAGCTTTCTTT.

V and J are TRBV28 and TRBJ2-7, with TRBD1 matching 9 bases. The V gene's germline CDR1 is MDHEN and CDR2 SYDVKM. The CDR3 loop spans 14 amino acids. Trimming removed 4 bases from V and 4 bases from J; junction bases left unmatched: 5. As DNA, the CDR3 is TGTGCCAGCAGTTCCGGGACAGGGCGGTACGAGCAGTACTTC. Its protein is CASSSGTGRYEQYF. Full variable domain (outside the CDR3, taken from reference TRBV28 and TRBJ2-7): DVKVTQSSRYLVKRTGEKVFLECVQDMDHENMFWYRQDPGLGLRLIYFSYDVKMKEKGDIPEGYSVSREKKERFSLILESASTNQTSMYLCASSSGTGRYEQYFGPGTRLTVT.

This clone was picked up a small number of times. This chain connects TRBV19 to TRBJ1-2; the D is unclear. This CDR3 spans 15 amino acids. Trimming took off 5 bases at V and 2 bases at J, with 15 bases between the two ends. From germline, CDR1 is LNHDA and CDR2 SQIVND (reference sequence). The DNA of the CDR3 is TGTGCCAGTAGTCCCAGGAGGCGGCGGAACTATGGCTACACCTTC. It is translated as CASSPRRRRNYGYTF.

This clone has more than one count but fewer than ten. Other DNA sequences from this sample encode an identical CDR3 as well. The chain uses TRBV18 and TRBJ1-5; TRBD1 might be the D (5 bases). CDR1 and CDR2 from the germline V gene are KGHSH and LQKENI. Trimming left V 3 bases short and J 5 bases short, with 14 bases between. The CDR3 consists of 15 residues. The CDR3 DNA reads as TGTGCCAGCTCACCCGCGGCAGGAGGGGATCAGCCCCAGCATTTT. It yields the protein CASSPAAGGDQPQHF.

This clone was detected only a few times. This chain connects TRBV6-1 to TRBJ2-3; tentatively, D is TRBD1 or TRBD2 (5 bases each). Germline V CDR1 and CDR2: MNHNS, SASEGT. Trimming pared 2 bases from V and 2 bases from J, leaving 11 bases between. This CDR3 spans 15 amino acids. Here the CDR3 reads CASSEPWDPTDTQYF. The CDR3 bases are TGTGCCAGCAGTGAACCCTGGGACCCCACAGATACGCAGTATTTT.

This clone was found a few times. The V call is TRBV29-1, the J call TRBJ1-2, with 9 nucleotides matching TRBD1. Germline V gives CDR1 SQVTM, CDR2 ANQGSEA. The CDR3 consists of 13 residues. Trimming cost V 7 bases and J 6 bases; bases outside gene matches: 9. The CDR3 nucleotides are TGCAGCGGCGCGGCACAGGGGGCGAATGGCTACACCTTC. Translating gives CSGAAQGANGYTF.

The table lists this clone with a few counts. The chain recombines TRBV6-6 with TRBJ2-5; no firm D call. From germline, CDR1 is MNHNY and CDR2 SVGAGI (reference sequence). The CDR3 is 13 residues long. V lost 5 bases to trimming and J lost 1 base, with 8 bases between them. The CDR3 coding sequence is TGTGCCAGCAGTAGTACGGTCCAAGAGACCCAGTACTTC. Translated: CASSSTVQETQYF.

The CDR3 DNA is TGCGCCAGCAGCCAAGATGGGTTGACAGCGATTAATTCACCCCTCCACTTT. It specifies CASSQDGLTAINSPLHF. J is TRBJ1-6 and V is TRBV4-3, with D maybe TRBD1 (5 bases). This CDR3 is 17 amino acids long. The V gene's germline CDR1 is LGHNA and CDR2 YSLEER. The V and J ends lost 0 bases and 6 bases respectively, with 15 bases between them.

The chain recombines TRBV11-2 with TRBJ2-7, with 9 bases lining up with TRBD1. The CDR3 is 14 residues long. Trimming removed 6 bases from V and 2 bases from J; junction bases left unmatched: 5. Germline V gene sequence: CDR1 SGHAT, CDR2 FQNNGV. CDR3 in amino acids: CASREQGATYEQYF. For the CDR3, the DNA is TGTGCCAGCAGGGAACAGGGGGCTACCTACGAGCAGTACTTC.

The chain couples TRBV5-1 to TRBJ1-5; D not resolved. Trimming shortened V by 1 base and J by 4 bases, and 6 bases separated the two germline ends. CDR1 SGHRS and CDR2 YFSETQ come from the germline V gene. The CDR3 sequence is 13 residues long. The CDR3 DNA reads TGCGCCAGCAGCTTGTACCCTAATCAGCCCCAGCATTTT. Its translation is CASSLYPNQPQHF.

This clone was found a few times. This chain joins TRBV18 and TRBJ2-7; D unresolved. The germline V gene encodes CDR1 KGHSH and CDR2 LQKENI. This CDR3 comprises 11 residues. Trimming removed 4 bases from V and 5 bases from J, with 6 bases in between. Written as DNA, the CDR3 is TGTGCCAGCTCACTCAGAGACGAGCAGTACTTC. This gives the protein CASSLRDEQYF.

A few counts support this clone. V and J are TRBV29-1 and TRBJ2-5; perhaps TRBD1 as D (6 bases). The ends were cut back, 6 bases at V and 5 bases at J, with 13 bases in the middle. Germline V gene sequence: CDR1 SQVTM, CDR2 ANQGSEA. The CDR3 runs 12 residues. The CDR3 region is CSVAGTPETQYF. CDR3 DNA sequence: TGCAGCGTGGCCGGGACACCCGAGACCCAGTACTTC.

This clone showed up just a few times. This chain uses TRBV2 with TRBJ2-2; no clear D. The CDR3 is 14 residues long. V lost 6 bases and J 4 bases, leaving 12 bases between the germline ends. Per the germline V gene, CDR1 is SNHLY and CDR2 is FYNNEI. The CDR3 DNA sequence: TGTGCCAGCAGCGCGAATCCATCCACCGGGGAGCTGTTTTTT. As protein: CASSANPSTGELFF.

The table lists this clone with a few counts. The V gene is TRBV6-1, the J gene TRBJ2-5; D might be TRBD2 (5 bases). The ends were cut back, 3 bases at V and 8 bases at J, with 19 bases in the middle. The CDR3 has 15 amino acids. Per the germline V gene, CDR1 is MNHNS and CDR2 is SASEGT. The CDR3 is CASSDRGLSPETQYF. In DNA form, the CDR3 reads TGTGCCAGCAGTGACCGAGGACTTTCCCCGGAAACCCAGTACTTC.

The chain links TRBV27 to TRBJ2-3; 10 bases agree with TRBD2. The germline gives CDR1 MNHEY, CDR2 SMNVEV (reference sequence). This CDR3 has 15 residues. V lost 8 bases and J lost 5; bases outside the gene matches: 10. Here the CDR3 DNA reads TGTGCCAGCCTCAGCGGGGGGGCTGGAGAAGATACGCAGTATTTT. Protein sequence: CASLSGGAGEDTQYF.

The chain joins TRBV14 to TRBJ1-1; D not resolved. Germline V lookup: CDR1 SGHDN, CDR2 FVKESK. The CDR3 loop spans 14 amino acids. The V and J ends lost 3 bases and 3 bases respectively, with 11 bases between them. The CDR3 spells CASSHLAGYTEAFF. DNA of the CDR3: TGTGCCAGCAGCCATCTTGCGGGTTACACTGAAGCTTTCTTT.

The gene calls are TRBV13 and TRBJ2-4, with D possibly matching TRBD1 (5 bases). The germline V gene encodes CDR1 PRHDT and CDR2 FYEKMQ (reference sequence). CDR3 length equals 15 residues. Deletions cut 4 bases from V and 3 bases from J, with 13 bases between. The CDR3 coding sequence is TGTGCCAGCAGCTCTGCCAGGGTGGGCAAAAACATTCAGTACTTC. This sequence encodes CASSSARVGKNIQYF.

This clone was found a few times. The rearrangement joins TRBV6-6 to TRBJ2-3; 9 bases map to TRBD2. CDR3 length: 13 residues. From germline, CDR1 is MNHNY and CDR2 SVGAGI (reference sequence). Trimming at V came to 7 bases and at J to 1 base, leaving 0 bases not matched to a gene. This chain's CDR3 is CASTSGGTDTQYF. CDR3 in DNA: TGTGCCAGCACTAGCGGGGGCACAGATACGCAGTATTTT.

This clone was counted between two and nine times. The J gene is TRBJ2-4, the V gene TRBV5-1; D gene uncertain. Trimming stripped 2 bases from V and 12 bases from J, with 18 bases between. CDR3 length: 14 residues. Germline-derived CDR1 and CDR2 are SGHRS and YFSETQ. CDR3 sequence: CASSLTVTEQDQYF. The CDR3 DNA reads TGCGCCAGCAGCTTAACCGTGACCGAGCAGGATCAGTACTTC.

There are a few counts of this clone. The chain's CDR3 is CSAGSNGYTF. In nucleotides, the CDR3 is TGCAGTGCCGGGTCCAATGGCTACACCTTC. This chain connects TRBV20-1 to TRBJ1-2, with no clear D. Between the trimmed V and J ends, which lost 6 bases and 6 bases, there was a span of 8 bases. The CDR3 consists of 10 residues. Germline CDR1 and CDR2: DFQATT and SNEGSKA (reference sequence).